This TCR beta chain emerged from a study of neurological immune-mediated disorders. Where libraries were unsorted, they were derived from 2 million PBMCs stored at -80 degrees C. The sample holds many counts of this clonotype. Its antigen is currently unknown. Looked up from germline, CDR1 is DFQATT and CDR2 is SNEGSKA (reference sequence). The CDR3 spans 10 residues. Trimming removed 5 bases from V and 6 bases from J, with 7 bases in between. Study-wide findings and caveats: Among 34 multiple sclerosis patients, 18 had repertoires that phylogenetic grouping placed in one related-CDR3 cluster, a possible signature. Across subjects, no CDR3 amino acid sequence appeared in expanded clones of more than one subject, a finding that suggested private repertoires in all groups.

TCRdb re-called the 5' RACE reads through MiXCR, storing one row per CDR3 protein. The sample has around 130,000 distinct CDR3 sequences, more than 2.5% seen once; the top ten hold about 1.2%. This TCR came from a woman between 25 and 40 years old with multiple sclerosis. The chain joins TRBV20-1 to TRBJ1-2; D uncertain. The sample was PBMCs. The CDR3 spells CSAGQDGYTF. Here the CDR3 DNA reads TGCAGTGCTGGCCAGGATGGCTACACCTTC.